A single sample gave rise to the 14 T cell receptor beta chains below, sequenced in a study of identical twins. A single record per CDR3 protein comes from TCRdb applying MiXCR to the 5' RACE reads. The sample contains some 440,000 distinct CDR3 sequences, 20% to 25% of which appear only once. These data were also reused for a study on T cells expressing NK-cell markers.

Sequenced: CD4+ T cells sorted from blood. The receptors come from a woman between 18 and 30 years old in good health.

The chain uses TRBV6-2 or TRBV6-3 and TRBJ2-6; D may be TRBD1 (6 bases). This CDR3 contains 17 residues. V lost 6 bases and J 1 base, leaving 16 bases between the germline ends. Germline V gene data show CDR1 as MNHEY and CDR2 as SVGEGT. CDR3 coding DNA: TGTGCCAGCAGACCGACAGGATTTACGTCTGGGGCCAACGTCCTGACTTTC. Its protein is CASRPTGFTSGANVLTF.

CDR3 amino acids: CATSSDWADTQYF. The CDR3 region has the DNA TGTGCCACCAGTTCGGACTGGGCAGATACGCAGTATTTT. The gene calls are TRBV15 and TRBJ2-3, with D perhaps matching TRBD2 (5 bases). CDR3 length equals 13 residues. The germline CDR1 and CDR2 sequences are LNHNV and YYDKDF (reference sequence). V was shortened by 6 bases and J by 4 bases, with 11 bases between the two germline ends.

The V gene is TRBV20-1, the J gene TRBJ2-5; D gene uncertain. This CDR3 spans 11 amino acids. CDR1 DFQATT and CDR2 SNEGSKA come from the germline V gene (reference sequence). With 5 bases removed from V and 5 bases from J, the gap between germline ends came to 9 bases. CDR3 in DNA: TGCAGTGCTTTCTTAGGGGAGACCCAGTACTTC. Translation: CSAFLGETQYF.

In this sample, this clonotype turned up a few times. The rearrangement links TRBV30 to TRBJ1-2, with 8 bases matching TRBD1. The CDR3 covers 14 residues. V dropped 8 bases and J dropped 2; count of bases not matched to a gene: 10. Germline values: CDR1 GTSNPN, CDR2 SVGIG (reference sequence). CDR3 in DNA: TGTGCCCGAGGGGGGGCAGGGGGCAACTATGGCTACACCTTC. It is translated as CARGGAGGNYGYTF.

This clonotype was observed a handful of times. This sequence joins TRBV11-2 and TRBJ2-7, with a tentative D call TRBD1 (6 bases). Germline lookup yields CDR1 SGHAT and CDR2 FQNNGV. Trimming stripped 4 bases from V and 6 bases from J, with 13 bases between. This CDR3 is 13 amino acids long. This chain's CDR3 is CASSYTGLGEQYF. In DNA, the CDR3 is TGTGCCAGCAGCTATACAGGGCTCGGCGAGCAGTACTTC.

The chain uses TRBV11-2 and TRBJ1-2; D is ambiguous. The V end lost 3 bases, the J end lost 3 bases, and 11 bases lay between the germline ends. Germline CDR1 SGHAT, CDR2 FQNNGV. The CDR3 is made up of 14 amino acids. CDR3 protein: CASSLGRAYYGYTF. The CDR3 DNA follows: TGTGCCAGCAGCTTGGGGAGGGCCTACTATGGCTACACCTTC.

V is TRBV20-1 and J is TRBJ2-5; 14 bases line up with TRBD2. Per the germline V gene, CDR1 is DFQATT and CDR2 is SNEGSKA (reference sequence). J gave up 4 bases and V 6 bases, and 10 bases lay outside the gene matches. The CDR3 is 16 residues long. Here the CDR3 DNA reads TGCAGTGCCCGCTCCGGGACTAGCGGGAGTCGAGAGACCCAGTACTTC. It encodes CSARSGTSGSRETQYF.

The genes are TRBV20-1 and TRBJ2-3; D not resolved. Germline assignment: CDR1 DFQATT and CDR2 SNEGSKA (reference sequence). This CDR3 has 13 residues. Trimming removed 7 bases from V and 5 bases from J, with 16 bases in between. The CDR3 nucleotides read TGCAGTGGGGGTGGTTCCCCCGGAGATACGCAGTATTTT. It encodes CSGGGSPGDTQYF.

There are a few counts of this clonotype. This rearrangement joins TRBV6-2 or TRBV6-3 to TRBJ2-1; D is undetermined. The CDR3 has 11 amino acids. Germline CDR1 reads MNHEY; CDR2 reads SVGEGT. Trimming took 8 bases from V and 7 from J, leaving 9 bases between them. Here the CDR3 DNA reads TGTGCCAGCCTCCGAGAGAATGAGCAGTTCTTC. This translates into CASLRENEQFF.

The chain combines TRBV6-1 with TRBJ1-4; a weak D match, TRBD1 (6 bases). With 5 bases removed from V and 8 bases from J, the gap between germline ends came to 15 bases. Germline-derived CDR1 and CDR2 are MNHNS and SASEGT. CDR3 length: 14 residues. The CDR3 DNA reads as TGTGCCAGCAGTAAATCAGGGGTGGACGAAAAACTGTTTTTT. It translates to CASSKSGVDEKLFF.

The chain links TRBV29-1 to TRBJ1-1, with D unresolved. The V gene lost 4 bases and the J gene lost 2 bases, with 11 bases spanning the gap. The CDR3 contains 13 residues. Per germline, CDR1 SQVTM and CDR2 ANQGSEA. CDR3 sequence (DNA): TGCAGCGTTGTGTGGTCTTCCAACACTGAAGCTTTCTTT. It encodes CSVVWSSNTEAFF.

This clonotype occurred many times. The rearrangement uses TRBV5-6 and TRBJ2-1; unclear D gene. With 0 bases removed from V and 9 bases from J, the gap between germline ends came to 7 bases. The CDR3 runs to 12 residues. CDR1 and CDR2 from the germline V gene are SGHDT and YYEEEE. The chain's CDR3 is CASSLGRREQFF. The CDR3 coding sequence is TGTGCCAGCAGCTTGGGCCGTCGTGAGCAGTTCTTC.

This clonotype was counted between two and nine times. The V gene is TRBV2, the J gene TRBJ2-1, with 9 bases identical to TRBD1. The CDR3 loop spans 15 amino acids. Germline values: CDR1 SNHLY, CDR2 FYNNEI. J was trimmed by 0 bases and V by 7 bases; bases with no gene match: 4. In DNA, the CDR3 is TGTGCCAGCATCCTGACAGGGGGCTCCTACAATGAGCAGTTCTTC. This sequence encodes CASILTGGSYNEQFF.

The J gene is TRBJ2-1, the V gene TRBV11-2; D may correspond to TRBD1 or TRBD2 (5 bases each). Germline loops: CDR1 SGHAT, CDR2 FQNNGV. V lost 0 bases to trimming and J lost 6 bases, with 18 bases between them. CDR3 length: 17 residues. CDR3 in DNA: TGTGCCAGCAGCTTAGATTACCCGGGGCCCGCTAGCAATGAGCAGTTCTTC. Its translation: CASSLDYPGPASNEQFF.